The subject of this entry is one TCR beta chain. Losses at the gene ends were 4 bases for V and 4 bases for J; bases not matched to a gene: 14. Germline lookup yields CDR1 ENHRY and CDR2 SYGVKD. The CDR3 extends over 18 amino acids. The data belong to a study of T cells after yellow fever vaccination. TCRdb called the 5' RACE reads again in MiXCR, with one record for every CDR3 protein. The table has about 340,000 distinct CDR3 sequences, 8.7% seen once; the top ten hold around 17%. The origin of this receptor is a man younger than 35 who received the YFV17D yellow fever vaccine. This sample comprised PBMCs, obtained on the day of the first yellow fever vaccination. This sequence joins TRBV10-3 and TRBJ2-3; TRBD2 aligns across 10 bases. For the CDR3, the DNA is TGTGCCATCAGTGTTCGGCCTAGCGGGGGTGGTCGGGCAGATACGCAGTATTTT. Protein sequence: CAISVRPSGGGRADTQYF.